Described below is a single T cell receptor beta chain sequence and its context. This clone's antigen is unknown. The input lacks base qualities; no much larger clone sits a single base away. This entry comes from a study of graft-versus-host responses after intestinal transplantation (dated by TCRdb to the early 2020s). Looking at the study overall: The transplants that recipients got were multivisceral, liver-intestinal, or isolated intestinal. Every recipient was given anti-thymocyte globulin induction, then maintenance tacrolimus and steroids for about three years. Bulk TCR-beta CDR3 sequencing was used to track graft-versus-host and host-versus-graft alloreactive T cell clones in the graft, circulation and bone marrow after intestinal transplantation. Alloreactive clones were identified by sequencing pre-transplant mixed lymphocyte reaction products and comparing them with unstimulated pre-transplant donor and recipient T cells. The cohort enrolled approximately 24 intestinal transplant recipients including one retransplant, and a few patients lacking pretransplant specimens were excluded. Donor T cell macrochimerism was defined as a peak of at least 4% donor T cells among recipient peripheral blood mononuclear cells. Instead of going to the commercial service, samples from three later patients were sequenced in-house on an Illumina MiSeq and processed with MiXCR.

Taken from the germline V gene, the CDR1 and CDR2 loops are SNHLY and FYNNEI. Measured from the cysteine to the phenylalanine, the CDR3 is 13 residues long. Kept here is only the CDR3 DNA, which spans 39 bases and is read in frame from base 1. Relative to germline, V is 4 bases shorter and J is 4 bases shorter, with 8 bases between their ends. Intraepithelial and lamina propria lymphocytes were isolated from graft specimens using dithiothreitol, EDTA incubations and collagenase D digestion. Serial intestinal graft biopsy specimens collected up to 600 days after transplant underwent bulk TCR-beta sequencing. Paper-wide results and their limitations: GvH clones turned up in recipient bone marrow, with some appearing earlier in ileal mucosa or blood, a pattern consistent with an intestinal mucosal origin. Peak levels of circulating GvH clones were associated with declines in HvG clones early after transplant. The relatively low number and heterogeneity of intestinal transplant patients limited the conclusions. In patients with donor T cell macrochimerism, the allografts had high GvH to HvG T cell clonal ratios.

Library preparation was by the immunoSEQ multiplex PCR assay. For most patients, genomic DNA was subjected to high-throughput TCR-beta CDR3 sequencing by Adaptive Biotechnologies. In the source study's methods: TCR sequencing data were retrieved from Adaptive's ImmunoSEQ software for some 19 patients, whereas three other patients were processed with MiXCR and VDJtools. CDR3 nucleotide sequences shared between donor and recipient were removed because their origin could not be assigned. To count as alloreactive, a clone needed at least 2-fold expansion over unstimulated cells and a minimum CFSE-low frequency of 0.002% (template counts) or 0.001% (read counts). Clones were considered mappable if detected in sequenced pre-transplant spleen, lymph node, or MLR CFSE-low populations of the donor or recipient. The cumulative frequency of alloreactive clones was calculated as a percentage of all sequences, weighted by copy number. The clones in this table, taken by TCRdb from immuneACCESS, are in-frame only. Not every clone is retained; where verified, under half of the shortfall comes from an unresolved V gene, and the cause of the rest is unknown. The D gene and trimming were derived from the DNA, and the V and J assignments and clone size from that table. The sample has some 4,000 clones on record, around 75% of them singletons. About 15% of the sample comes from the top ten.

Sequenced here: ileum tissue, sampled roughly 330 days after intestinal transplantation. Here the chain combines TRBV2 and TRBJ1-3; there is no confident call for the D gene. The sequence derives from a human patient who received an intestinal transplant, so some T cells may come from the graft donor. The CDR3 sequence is CASSVDVGNTIYF. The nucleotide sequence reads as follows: TGTGCCAGCAGTGTAGATGTCGGAAACACCATATATTTT.